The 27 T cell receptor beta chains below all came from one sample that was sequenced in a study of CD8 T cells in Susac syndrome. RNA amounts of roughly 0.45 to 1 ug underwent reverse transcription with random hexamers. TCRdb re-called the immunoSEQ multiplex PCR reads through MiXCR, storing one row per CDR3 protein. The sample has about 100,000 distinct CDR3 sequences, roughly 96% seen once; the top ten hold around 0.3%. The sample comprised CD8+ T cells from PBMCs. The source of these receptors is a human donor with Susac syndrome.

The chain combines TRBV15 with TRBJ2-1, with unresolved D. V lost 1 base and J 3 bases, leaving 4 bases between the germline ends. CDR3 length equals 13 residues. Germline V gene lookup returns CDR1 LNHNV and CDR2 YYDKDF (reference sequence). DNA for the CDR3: TGTGCCACCAGCAGAGCGCGCTACAATGAGCAGTTCTTC. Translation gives CATSRARYNEQFF.

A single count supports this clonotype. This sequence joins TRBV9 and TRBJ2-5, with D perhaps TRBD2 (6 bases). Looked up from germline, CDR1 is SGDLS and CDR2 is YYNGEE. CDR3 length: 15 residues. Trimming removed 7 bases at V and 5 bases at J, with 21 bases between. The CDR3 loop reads CASSVGTSRGETQYF. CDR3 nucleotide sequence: TGTGCCAGCTCCGTCGGGACTTCCAGAGGGGAGACCCAGTACTTC.

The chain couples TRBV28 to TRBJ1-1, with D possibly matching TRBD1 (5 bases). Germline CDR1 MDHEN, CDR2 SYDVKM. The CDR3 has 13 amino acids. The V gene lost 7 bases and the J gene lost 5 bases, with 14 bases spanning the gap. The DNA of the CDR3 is TGTGCCAGCACCCGGGACCAAACAACTGAAGCTTTCTTT. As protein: CASTRDQTTEAFF.

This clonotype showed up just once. This chain's CDR3 is CASSQSRGNEKLFF. CDR3 bases: TGTGCCAGCAGCCAATCGCGGGGTAATGAAAAACTGTTTTTT. The chain uses TRBV16 and TRBJ1-4; D remains ambiguous. The V gene's germline CDR1 is KGHSY and CDR2 FQNENV. This CDR3 has 14 residues. Trimming left V 0 bases short and J 4 bases short, with 6 bases between.

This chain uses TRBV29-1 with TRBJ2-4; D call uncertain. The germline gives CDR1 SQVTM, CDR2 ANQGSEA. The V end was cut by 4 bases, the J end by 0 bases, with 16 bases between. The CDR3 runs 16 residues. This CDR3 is CSVVSVRALAKNIQYF. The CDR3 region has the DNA TGCAGCGTTGTATCGGTCAGAGCACTAGCCAAAAACATTCAGTACTTC.

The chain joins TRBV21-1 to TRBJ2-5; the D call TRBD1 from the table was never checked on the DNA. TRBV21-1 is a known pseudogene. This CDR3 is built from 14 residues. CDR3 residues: CASSSPQGAETQYF. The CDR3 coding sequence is TGTGCCAGCAGCTCCCCCCAGGGGGCAGAGACCCAGTACTTC.

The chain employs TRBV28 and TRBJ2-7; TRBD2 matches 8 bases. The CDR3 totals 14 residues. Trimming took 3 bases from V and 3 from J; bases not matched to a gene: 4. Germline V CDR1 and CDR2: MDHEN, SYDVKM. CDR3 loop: CASSLGAGGYEQYF. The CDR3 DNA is TGTGCCAGCAGTTTGGGGGCGGGAGGCTACGAGCAGTACTTC.

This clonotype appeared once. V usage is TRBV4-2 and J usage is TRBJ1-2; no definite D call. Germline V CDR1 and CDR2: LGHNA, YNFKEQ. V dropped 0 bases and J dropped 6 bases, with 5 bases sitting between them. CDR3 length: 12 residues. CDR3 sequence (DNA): TGTGCCAGCAGCCAAGATTTAAATGGCTACACCTTC. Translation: CASSQDLNGYTF.

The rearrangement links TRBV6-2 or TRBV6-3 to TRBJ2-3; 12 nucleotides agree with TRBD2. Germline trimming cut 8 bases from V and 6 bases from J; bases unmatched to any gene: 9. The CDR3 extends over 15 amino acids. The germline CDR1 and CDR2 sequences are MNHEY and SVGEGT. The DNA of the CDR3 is TGTGCCAGCGGGAAGACTAGCGGGGGCTCGGATACGCAGTATTTT. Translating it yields CASGKTSGGSDTQYF.

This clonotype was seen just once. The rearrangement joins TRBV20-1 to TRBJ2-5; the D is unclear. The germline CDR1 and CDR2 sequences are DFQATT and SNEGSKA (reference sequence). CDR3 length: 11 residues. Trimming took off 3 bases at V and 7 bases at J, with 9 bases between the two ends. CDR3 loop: CSASGGSTQYF. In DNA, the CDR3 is TGCAGTGCTAGCGGTGGTTCGACCCAGTACTTC.

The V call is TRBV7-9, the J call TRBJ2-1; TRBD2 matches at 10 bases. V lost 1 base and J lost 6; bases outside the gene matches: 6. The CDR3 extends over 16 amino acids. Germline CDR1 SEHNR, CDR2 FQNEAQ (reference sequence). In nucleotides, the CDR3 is TGTGCCAGCAGCTTAGTGGCTAGCGGGGGAATCAATGAGCAGTTCTTC. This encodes CASSLVASGGINEQFF.

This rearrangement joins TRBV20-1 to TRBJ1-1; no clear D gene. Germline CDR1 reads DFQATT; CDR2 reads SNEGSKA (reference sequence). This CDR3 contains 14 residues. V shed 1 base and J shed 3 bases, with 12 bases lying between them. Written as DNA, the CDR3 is TGCAGTGCTAGAGGGGGAGGTCCGCACACTGAAGCTTTCTTT. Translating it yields CSARGGGPHTEAFF.

The CDR3: CASSRDYVQYF. The DNA for the CDR3 is TGTGCCAGCAGCCGCGACTATGTTCAGTACTTC. The chain carries TRBV3-1 and TRBJ2-4; D possibly corresponds to TRBD2 (5 bases). CDR3 length: 11 amino acids. In germline, CDR1 is LGHDT, CDR2 YNNKEL (reference sequence). Between the trimmed V and J ends, which lost 4 bases and 11 bases, there was a span of 9 bases.

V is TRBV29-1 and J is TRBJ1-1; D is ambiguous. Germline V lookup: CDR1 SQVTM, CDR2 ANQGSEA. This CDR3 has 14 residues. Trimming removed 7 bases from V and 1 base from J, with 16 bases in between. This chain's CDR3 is CSERQGSANTEAFF. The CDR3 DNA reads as TGCAGCGAACGACAAGGCAGTGCGAACACTGAAGCTTTCTTT.

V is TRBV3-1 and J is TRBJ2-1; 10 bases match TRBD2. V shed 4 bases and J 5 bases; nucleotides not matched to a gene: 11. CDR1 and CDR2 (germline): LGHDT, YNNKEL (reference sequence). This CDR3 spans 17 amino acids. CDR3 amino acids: CASSPTGLAPANNEQFF. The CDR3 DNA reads TGTGCCAGCAGCCCGACGGGACTAGCGCCCGCCAACAATGAGCAGTTCTTC.

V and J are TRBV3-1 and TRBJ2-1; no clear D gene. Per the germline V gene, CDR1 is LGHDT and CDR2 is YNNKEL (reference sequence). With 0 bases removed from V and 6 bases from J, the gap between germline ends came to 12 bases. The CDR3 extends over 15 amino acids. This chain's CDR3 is CASSQDVEPRNEQFF. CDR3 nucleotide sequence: TGTGCCAGCAGCCAAGATGTAGAGCCCCGCAATGAGCAGTTCTTC.

CDR3 coding DNA: TGTGCCAGCAGCCCCTATGGGGGGGAGTATGAGCAGTTCTTC. It specifies CASSPYGGEYEQFF. The V and J genes are TRBV7-3 and TRBJ2-1; 7 bases map to TRBD2. Germline CDR1 and CDR2: SGHTA and FQGTGA. The V gene end was trimmed by 5 bases and the J gene end by 8 bases; junction bases not matched to a gene: 9. The CDR3 has 14 residues.

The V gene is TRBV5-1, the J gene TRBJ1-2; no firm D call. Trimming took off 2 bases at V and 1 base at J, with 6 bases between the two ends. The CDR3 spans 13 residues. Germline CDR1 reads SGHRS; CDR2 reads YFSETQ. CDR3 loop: CASSFNSNYGYTF. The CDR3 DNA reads TGCGCCAGCAGCTTTAACAGTAACTATGGCTACACCTTC.

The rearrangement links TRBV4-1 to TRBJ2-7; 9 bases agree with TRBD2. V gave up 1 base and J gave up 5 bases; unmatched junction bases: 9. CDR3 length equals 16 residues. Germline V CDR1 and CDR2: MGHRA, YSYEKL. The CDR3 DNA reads TGCGCCAGCAGCCAAGGACTAGCGGAACTCACGGACGAGCAGTACTTC. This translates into CASSQGLAELTDEQYF.

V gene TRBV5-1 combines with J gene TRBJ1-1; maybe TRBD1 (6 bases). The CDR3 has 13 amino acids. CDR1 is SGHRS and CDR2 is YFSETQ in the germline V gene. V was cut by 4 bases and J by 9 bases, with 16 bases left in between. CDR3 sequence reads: CASSTEIGQQAFF. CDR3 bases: TGCGCCAGCAGCACCGAAATAGGACAGCAAGCTTTCTTT.

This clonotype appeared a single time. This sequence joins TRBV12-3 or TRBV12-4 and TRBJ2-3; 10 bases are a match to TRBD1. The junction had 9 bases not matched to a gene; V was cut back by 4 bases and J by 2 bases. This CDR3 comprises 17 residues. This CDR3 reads CASSSRTGGFSTDTQYF. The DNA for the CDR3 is TGTGCCAGCAGTTCTCGGACAGGGGGGTTTTCCACAGATACGCAGTATTTT.

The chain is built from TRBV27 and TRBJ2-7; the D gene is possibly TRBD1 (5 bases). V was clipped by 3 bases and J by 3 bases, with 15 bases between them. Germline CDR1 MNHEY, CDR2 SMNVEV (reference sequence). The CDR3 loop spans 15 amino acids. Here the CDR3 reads CASSLVALTDYEQYF. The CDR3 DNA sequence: TGTGCCAGCAGTTTGGTGGCACTGACAGACTACGAGCAGTACTTC.

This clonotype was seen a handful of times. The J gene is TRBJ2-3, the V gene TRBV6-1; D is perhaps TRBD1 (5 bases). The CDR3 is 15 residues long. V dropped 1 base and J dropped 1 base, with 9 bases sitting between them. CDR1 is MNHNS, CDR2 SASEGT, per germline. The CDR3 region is CASSEGIGGTDTQYF. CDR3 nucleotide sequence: TGTGCCAGCAGTGAAGGAATAGGGGGCACAGATACGCAGTATTTT.

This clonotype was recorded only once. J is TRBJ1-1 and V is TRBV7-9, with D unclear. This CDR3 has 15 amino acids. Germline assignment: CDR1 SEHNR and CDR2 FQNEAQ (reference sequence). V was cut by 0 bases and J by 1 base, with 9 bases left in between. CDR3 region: CASSLAKSANTEAFF. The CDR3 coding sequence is TGTGCCAGCAGCTTAGCTAAATCGGCGAACACTGAAGCTTTCTTT.

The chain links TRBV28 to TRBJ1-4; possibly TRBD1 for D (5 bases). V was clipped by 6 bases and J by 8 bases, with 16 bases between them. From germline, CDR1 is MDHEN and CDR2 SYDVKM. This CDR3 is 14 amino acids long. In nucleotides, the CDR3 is TGTGCCAGCAGCAACGACGGGGGAATCGAAAAACTGTTTTTT. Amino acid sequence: CASSNDGGIEKLFF. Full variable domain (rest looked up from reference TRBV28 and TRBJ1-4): DVKVTQSSRYLVKRTGEKVFLECVQDMDHENMFWYRQDPGLGLRLIYFSYDVKMKEKGDIPEGYSVSREKKERFSLILESASTNQTSMYLCASSNDGGIEKLFFGSGTQLSVL.

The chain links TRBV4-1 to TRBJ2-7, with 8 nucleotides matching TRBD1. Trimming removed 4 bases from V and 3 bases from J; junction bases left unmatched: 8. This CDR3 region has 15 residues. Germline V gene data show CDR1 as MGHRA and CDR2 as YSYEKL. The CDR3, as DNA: TGCGCCAGCAGCCCGACAGGGGACCGGGTCTACGAGCAGTACTTC. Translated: CASSPTGDRVYEQYF.

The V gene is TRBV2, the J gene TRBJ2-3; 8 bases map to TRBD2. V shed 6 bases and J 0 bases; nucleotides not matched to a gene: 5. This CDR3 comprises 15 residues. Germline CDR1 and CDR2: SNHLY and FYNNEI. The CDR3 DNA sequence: TGTGCCAGCAGACTAGCGGCGTTTAGCACAGATACGCAGTATTTT. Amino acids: CASRLAAFSTDTQYF.